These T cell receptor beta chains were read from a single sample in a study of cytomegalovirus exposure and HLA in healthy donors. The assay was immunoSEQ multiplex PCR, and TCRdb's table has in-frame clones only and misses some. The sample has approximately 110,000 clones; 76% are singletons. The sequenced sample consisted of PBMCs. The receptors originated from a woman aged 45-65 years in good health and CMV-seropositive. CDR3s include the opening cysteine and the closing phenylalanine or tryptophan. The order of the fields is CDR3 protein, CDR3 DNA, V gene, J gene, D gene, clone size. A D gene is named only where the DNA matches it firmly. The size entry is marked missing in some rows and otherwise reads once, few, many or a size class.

CDR3: CASSLLGGYGYTF; DNA: TGTGCCAGCAGTCTACTCGGGGGGTATGGCTACACCTTC; V: TRBV6-6; J: TRBJ1-2; D: .; size: few
CDR3: CASSLGDRGLYSPLHF; DNA: TGTGCCAGCAGCTTGGGGGACAGGGGGCTTTATTCACCCCTCCACTTT; V: TRBV5-4; J: TRBJ1-6; D: TRBD1; size: once
CDR3: CASSVSDTYEQYF; DNA: TGTGCCAGCAGTGTAAGCGATACCTACGAGCAGTACTTC; V: TRBV2; J: TRBJ2-7; D: .; size: .
CDR3: CASSSGLHSSYNEQFF; DNA: TGTGCCAGCAGCTCGGGACTTCACAGCTCCTACAATGAGCAGTTCTTC; V: TRBV11-2; J: TRBJ2-1; D: .; size: .
CDR3: CASSSQRGNADTQYF; DNA: TGTGCCAGCAGCTCGCAGCGGGGGAACGCAGATACGCAGTATTTT; V: TRBV7-2; J: TRBJ2-3; D: TRBD2; size: .
CDR3: CASSEAGGRQFF; DNA: TGTGCCAGTAGCGAAGCGGGGGGGCGGCAGTTCTTC; V: TRBV19; J: TRBJ2-1; D: TRBD2; size: .
CDR3: CASSLRDYDYEQYF; DNA: TGTGCCAGCAGCTTACGGGACTATGACTACGAGCAGTACTTC; V: TRBV11-2; J: TRBJ2-7; D: TRBD2; size: .
CDR3: CASSLEGEGAYNEQFF; DNA: TGTGCCAGCAGCTTGGAGGGGGAGGGTGCCTACAATGAGCAGTTCTTC; V: TRBV7-6; J: TRBJ2-1; D: .; size: .
CDR3: CASSPGTSGPWREQFF; DNA: TGTGCCAGCAGCCCCGGGACTAGCGGCCCCTGGAGAGAGCAGTTCTTC; V: TRBV2; J: TRBJ2-1; D: TRBD2; size: .
CDR3: CASSSGTRDTGELFF; DNA: TGTGCCAGCAGTTCCGGGACTAGAGACACCGGGGAGCTGTTTTTT; V: TRBV6-5; J: TRBJ2-2; D: TRBD2; size: .
CDR3: CAKQQSGRNEQFF; DNA: TGTGCAAAGCAGCAGAGCGGTCGCAATGAGCAGTTCTTC; V: TRBV2; J: TRBJ2-1; D: .; size: few
CDR3: CASSQDRGYGYTF; DNA: TGCGCCAGCAGCCAAGATCGGGGCTATGGCTACACCTTC; V: TRBV4-1; J: TRBJ1-2; D: .; size: once
CDR3: CASSSLGSPGANVLTF; DNA: TGTGCCAGCAGCTCTTTAGGTAGCCCTGGGGCCAACGTCCTGACTTTC; V: TRBV5-6; J: TRBJ2-6; D: .; size: .
CDR3: CASSPPEGSEQYF; DNA: TGTGCCAGCAGCCCCCCGGAGGGGAGCGAGCAGTACTTC; V: TRBV7-9; J: TRBJ2-7; D: .; size: .
CDR3: CASSQDLVGGINYGYTF; DNA: TGTGCCAGCAGCCAAGATCTCGTCGGGGGAATTAACTATGGCTACACCTTC; V: TRBV4-2; J: TRBJ1-2; D: .; size: .
CDR3: CASSIGQGPYEQYF; DNA: TGCGCCAGCAGCATCGGACAGGGGCCCTACGAGCAGTACTTC; V: TRBV5-1; J: TRBJ2-7; D: TRBD1; size: .
CDR3: CASSPRQGPDEQYF; DNA: TGTGCCAGCAGCCCACGACAGGGACCGGACGAGCAGTACTTC; V: TRBV9; J: TRBJ2-7; D: TRBD1; size: .
CDR3: CASSPLAGTEAFF; DNA: TGTGCCAGCTCCCCTCTGGCCGGGACTGAAGCTTTCTTT; V: TRBV18; J: TRBJ1-1; D: .; size: .
CDR3: CASSLGGFYGYTF; DNA: TGTGCCAGCAGCTTAGGAGGATTCTATGGCTACACCTTC; V: TRBV7-9; J: TRBJ1-2; D: .; size: .
CDR3: CASSQDSGATNEKLFF; DNA: TGCGCCAGCAGCCAAGACTCGGGTGCAACTAATGAAAAACTGTTTTTT; V: TRBV4-3; J: TRBJ1-4; D: .; size: .
CDR3: CASSLVSAGANNSPLHF; DNA: TGTGCCAGCAGCTTAGTCTCTGCAGGGGCGAATAATTCACCCCTCCACTTT; V: TRBV7-8; J: TRBJ1-6; D: .; size: .
CDR3: CASSPGLAGGTYEQYF; DNA: TGCGCCAGCAGCCCCGGACTAGCGGGAGGGACCTACGAGCAGTACTTC; V: TRBV5-1; J: TRBJ2-7; D: TRBD2; size: .
CDR3: CASRGGGTDTQYF; DNA: TGTGCCAGCCGTGGGGGGGGCACAGATACGCAGTATTTT; V: TRBV2; J: TRBJ2-3; D: TRBD2; size: .
CDR3: CSSSLGTGVWYEQYF; DNA: TGTTCCAGCAGCTTAGGGACAGGGGTTTGGTACGAGCAGTACTTC; V: TRBV7-9; J: TRBJ2-7; D: TRBD1; size: few
CDR3: CASRDRARDTQYF; DNA: TGTGCCAGCCGGGACAGGGCCCGGGATACGCAGTATTTT; V: TRBV19; J: TRBJ2-3; D: TRBD1; size: .
CDR3: CASSPSGSSYEQYF; DNA: TGTGCCAGCAGCCCAAGCGGGAGCTCCTACGAGCAGTACTTC; V: TRBV5-6; J: TRBJ2-7; D: TRBD2; size: few
CDR3: CASRGAVGYEQYF; DNA: TGTGCCAGCAGAGGGGCCGTGGGGTACGAGCAGTACTTC; V: TRBV7-8; J: TRBJ2-7; D: .; size: .
CDR3: CASSEAKGTSVPGEYF; DNA: TGTGCCAGCAGTGAAGCGAAGGGGACTAGCGTGCCGGGGGAGTACTTC; V: TRBV6-1; J: TRBJ2-7; D: TRBD2; size: .
CDR3: CATGRAGAQQETQYF; DNA: TGTGCCACTGGGAGAGCGGGGGCCCAGCAAGAGACCCAGTACTTC; V: TRBV5-4; J: TRBJ2-5; D: TRBD2; size: few
CDR3: CASSPGTGDLTLHF; DNA: TGCGCCAGCAGCCCCGGGACAGGGGACTTGACCCTCCACTTT; V: TRBV4-3; J: TRBJ1-6; D: TRBD1; size: .
CDR3: CASTKGDTDTQYF; DNA: TGTGCCAGTACCAAGGGGGACACAGATACGCAGTATTTT; V: TRBV19; J: TRBJ2-3; D: .; size: .
CDR3: CAVMTGTSTDTQYF; DNA: TGTGCCGTGATGACCGGGACTAGCACAGATACGCAGTATTTT; V: TRBV10-3; J: TRBJ2-3; D: .; size: few
CDR3: CASSPRDRPNTGELFF; DNA: TGTGCCAGCAGCCCGCGGGACAGGCCGAACACCGGGGAGCTGTTTTTT; V: TRBV7-9; J: TRBJ2-2; D: TRBD1; size: .
CDR3: CASSLPTDTQYF; DNA: TGTGCCAGCAGCCTACCCACAGATACGCAGTATTTT; V: TRBV7-9; J: TRBJ2-3; D: .; size: .
CDR3: CASSQDGRVSTDTQYF; DNA: TGTGCCAGCAGCCAAGATGGCAGGGTGAGCACAGATACGCAGTATTTT; V: TRBV14; J: TRBJ2-3; D: .; size: .
CDR3: CASSPRAGGAGYYGYTF; DNA: TGTGCCAGTAGTCCCCGGGCCGGGGGGGCGGGCTACTATGGCTACACCTTC; V: TRBV19; J: TRBJ1-2; D: .; size: .
CDR3: CASSYSSRGTGYEQYF; DNA: TGTGCCAGCAGTTACAGTTCTCGCGGGACTGGGTACGAGCAGTACTTC; V: TRBV6-5; J: TRBJ2-7; D: .; size: .
CDR3: CAWDDGRGHYEQYF; DNA: TGTGCCTGGGATGACGGCAGGGGGCATTACGAGCAGTACTTC; V: TRBV30; J: TRBJ2-7; D: TRBD1; size: .
CDR3: CASSPPDRAEQYF; DNA: TGCGCCAGCAGTCCCCCGGACAGGGCCGAGCAGTACTTC; V: TRBV23-1; J: TRBJ2-7; D: TRBD1; size: .
CDR3: CASSLGGGYTEAFF; DNA: TGTGCCAGCAGCTTAGGGGGGGGGTACACTGAAGCTTTCTTT; V: TRBV11-2; J: TRBJ1-1; D: .; size: once
CDR3: CASSLGLPSSYNEQFF; DNA: TGTGCCAGCAGCCTGGGACTGCCTAGCTCCTACAATGAGCAGTTCTTC; V: TRBV11-1; J: TRBJ2-1; D: .; size: .
CDR3: CASRRTSGSTVSEQYF; DNA: TGTGCCAGTAGGAGGACTAGCGGGAGTACGGTATCCGAGCAGTACTTC; V: TRBV19; J: TRBJ2-7; D: TRBD2; size: .
CDR3: CASRRGRYEQYF; DNA: TGTGCCAGCAGACGCGGGAGATACGAGCAATACTTC; V: TRBV5-6; J: TRBJ2-7; D: TRBD2; size: .
CDR3: CASSPGGGYQPQHF; DNA: TGTGCCAGCAGTCCCGGAGGCGGGTATCAGCCCCAGCATTTT; V: TRBV6-5; J: TRBJ1-5; D: .; size: .
CDR3: CASSKDTGYTF; DNA: TGTGCCAGCAGCAAAGACACTGGCTACACCTTC; V: TRBV7-9; J: TRBJ1-2; D: .; size: .
CDR3: CARQGGHGYTF; DNA: TGTGCCAGACAGGGGGGTCATGGCTACACCTTC; V: TRBV7-3; J: TRBJ1-2; D: TRBD1; size: .
CDR3: CASRGPGQVYEQYF; DNA: TGTGCCAGCAGAGGCCCCGGACAAGTCTACGAGCAGTACTTC; V: TRBV7-2; J: TRBJ2-7; D: .; size: .
CDR3: CASSYSRGTDTQYF; DNA: TGTGCCAGCAGTTACTCGCGGGGCACAGATACGCAGTATTTT; V: TRBV6-5; J: TRBJ2-3; D: .; size: .
CDR3: CASTTSLSGSNEQFF; DNA: TGCGCCAGCACCACCAGTCTAAGCGGGAGCAATGAGCAGTTCTTC; V: TRBV5-1; J: TRBJ2-1; D: TRBD2; size: .
CDR3: CASRRKLIETQYF; DNA: TGTGCCAGCCGTAGAAAGCTGATCGAGACCCAGTACTTC; V: TRBV9; J: TRBJ2-5; D: .; size: .
CDR3: CASSSSRLAGGHEQFF; DNA: TGTGCCAGCAGCTCCTCCCGACTAGCGGGGGGGCATGAGCAGTTCTTC; V: TRBV7-9; J: TRBJ2-1; D: TRBD2; size: .
CDR3: CASSPRQGRGNSQYF; DNA: TGTGCCAGCAGTCCCAGACAGGGCCGGGGAAACAGTCAGTACTTC; V: TRBV2; J: TRBJ2-4; D: TRBD1; size: .
CDR3: CASSQTGGHEQFF; DNA: TGCGCCAGCAGTCAGACAGGGGGGCATGAGCAGTTCTTC; V: TRBV4-1; J: TRBJ2-1; D: TRBD1; size: .